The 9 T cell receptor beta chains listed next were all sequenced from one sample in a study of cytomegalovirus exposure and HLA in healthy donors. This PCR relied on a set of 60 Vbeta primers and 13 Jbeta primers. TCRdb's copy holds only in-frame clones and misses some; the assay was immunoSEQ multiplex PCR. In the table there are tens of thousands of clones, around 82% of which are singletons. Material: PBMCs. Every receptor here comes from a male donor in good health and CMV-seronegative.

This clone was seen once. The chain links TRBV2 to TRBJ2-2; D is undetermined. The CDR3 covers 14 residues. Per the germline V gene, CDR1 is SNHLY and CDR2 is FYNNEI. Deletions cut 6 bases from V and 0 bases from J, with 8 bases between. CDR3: CASRAQPNTGELFF. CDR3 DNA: TGTGCCAGCAGGGCCCAACCGAACACCGGGGAGCTGTTTTTT.

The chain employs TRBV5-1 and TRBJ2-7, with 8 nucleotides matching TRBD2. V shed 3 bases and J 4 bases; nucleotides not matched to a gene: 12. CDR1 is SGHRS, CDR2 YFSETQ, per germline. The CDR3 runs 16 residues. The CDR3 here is CASSSDGGAIEYEQYF. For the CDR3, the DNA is TGCGCCAGCAGCTCCGACGGGGGGGCCATCGAATACGAGCAGTACTTC.

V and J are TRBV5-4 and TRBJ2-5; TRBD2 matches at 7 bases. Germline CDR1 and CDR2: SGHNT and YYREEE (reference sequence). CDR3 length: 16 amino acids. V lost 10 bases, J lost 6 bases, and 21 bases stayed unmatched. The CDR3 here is CAATSKREGRIQTQYF. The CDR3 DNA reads TGTGCCGCAACTTCCAAGAGGGAGGGCCGTATCCAGACCCAGTACTTC.

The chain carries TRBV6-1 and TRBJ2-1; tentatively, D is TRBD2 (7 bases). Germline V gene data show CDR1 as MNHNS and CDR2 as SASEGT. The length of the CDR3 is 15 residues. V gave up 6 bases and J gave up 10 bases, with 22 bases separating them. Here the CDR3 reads CASRRGGLVWEEQFF. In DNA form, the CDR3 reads TGTGCCAGCAGGAGGGGGGGACTCGTGTGGGAGGAGCAGTTCTTC.

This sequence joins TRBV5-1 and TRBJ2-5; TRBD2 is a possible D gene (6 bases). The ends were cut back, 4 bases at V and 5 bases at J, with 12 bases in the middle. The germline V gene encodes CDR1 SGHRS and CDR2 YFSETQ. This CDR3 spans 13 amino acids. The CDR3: CASSPPGGETQYF. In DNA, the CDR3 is TGCGCCAGCAGCCCACCTGGGGGGGAGACCCAGTACTTC.

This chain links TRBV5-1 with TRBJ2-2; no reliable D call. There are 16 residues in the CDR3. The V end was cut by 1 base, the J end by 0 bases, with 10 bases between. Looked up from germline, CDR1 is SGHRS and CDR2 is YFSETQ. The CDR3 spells CASSLFGPPNTGELFF. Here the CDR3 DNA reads TGCGCCAGCAGCTTGTTTGGGCCGCCGAACACCGGGGAGCTGTTTTTT. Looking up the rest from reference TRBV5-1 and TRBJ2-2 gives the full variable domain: KAGVTQTPRYLIKTRGQQVTLSCSPISGHRSVSWYQQTPGQGLQFLFEYFSETQRNKGNFPGRFSGRQFSNSRSEMNVSTLELGDSALYLCASSLFGPPNTGELFFGEGSRLTVL.

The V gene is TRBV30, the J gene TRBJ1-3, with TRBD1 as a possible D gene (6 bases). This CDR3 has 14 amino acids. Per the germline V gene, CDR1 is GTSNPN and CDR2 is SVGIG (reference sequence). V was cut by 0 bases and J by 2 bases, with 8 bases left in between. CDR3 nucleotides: TGTGCCTGGAGTGTAGGGGGGGCTGGAAACACCATATATTTT. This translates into CAWSVGGAGNTIYF. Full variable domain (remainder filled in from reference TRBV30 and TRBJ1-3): SQTIHQWPATLVQPVGSPLSLECTVEGTSNPNLYWYRQAAGRGLQLLFYSVGIGQISSEVPQNLSASRPQDRQFILSSKKLLLSDSGFYLCAWSVGGAGNTIYFGEGSWLTVV.

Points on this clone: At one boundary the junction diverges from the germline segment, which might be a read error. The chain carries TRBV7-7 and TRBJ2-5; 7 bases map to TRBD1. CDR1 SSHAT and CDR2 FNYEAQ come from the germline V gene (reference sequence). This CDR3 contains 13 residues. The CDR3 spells CASSLDRAETQYF. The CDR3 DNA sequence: TGTGCTAGCAGCTTAGACAGGGCCGAGACCCAGTACTTC. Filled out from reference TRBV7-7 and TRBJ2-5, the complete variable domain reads GAGVSQSPRYKVTKRGQDVTLRCDPISSHATLYWYQQALGQGPEFLTYFNYEAQPDKSGLPSDRFSAERPEGSISTLTIQRTEQRDSAMYRCASSLDRAETQYFGPGTRLLVL.

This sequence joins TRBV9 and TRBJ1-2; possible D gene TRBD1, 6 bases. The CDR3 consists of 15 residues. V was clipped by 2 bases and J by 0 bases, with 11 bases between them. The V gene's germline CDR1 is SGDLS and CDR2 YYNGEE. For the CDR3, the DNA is TGTGCCAGCAGCGTTGGGGGGGCAGCTAACTATGGCTACACCTTC. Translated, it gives CASSVGGAANYGYTF.